This TCR beta chain was obtained from a study of patients and donors after allogeneic stem cell transplantation. TCRdb independently ran MiXCR on the RT-PCR reads; one entry per CDR3 protein. The sample shows 100,000 to 130,000 distinct CDR3 sequences, 35% to 45% of them seen only once. This sequence was found in a human donor who was either an allogeneic HSCT recipient or a stem cell or donor lymphocyte infusion donor (not recorded which). It is not recorded whose cells these are; they may come from a transplant donor. Sequenced input: blood, either unsorted or a sorted T cell fraction (not recorded which).

For the CDR3, the DNA is TGTGCCAGCAGTTTTGCGGCGACAGGCTACGAGCAGTACTTC. Translation: CASSFAATGYEQYF. This chain connects TRBV12-3 or TRBV12-4 to TRBJ2-7, with D possibly matching TRBD1 (6 bases). Deletions cut 3 bases from V and 3 bases from J, with 12 bases between. The length of the CDR3 is 14 residues.